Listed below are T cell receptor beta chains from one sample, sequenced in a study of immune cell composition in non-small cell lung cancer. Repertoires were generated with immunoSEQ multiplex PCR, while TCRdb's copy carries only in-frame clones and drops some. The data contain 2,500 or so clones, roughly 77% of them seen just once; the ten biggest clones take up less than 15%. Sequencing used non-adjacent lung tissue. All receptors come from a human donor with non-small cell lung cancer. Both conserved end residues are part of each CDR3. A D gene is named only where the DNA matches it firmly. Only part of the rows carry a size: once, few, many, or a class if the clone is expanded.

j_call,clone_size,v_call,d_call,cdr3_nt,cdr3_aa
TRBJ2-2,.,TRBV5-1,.,TGCGCCAGCCCGAACAGGGATCACGAACACCGGGGAGCTGTTTTT,CASPNRDHEHRGAVF
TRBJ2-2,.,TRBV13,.,TGTGCCAGCAGCTTGGCCCTCTTCGGGACCGGGGAGCTGTTTTTT,CASSLALFGTGELFF
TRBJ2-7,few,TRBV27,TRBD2,TGTGCCAGCAGTTTGGGGACGGGGGGTAGTTTCACCTCCTACGAGCAGTACTTC,CASSLGTGGSFTSYEQYF
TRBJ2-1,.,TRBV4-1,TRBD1,TGCGCCAGCAGCCAGGCTGGCCAGGGGGTAGGAGCCAATGAGCAGTTCTTC,CASSQAGQGVGANEQFF
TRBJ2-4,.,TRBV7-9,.,TGTGCCAGCAGCCTCGGGGGGCTAGCGGTAGCCAAAAACATTCAGTACTTC,CASSLGGLAVAKNIQYF
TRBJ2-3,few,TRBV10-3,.,TGTGCCATCAGTGCTCTTACCGGGAGCGGAGATACGCAGTATTTT,CAISALTGSGDTQYF
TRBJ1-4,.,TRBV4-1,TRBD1,TGCGCCAGCAGCGGGCCAGGGGGCTCCCCCGCAACTAATGAAAAACTGTTTTTT,CASSGPGGSPATNEKLFF
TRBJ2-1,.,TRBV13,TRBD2,TGTGCCAGCAGCTTTCGACTAGCGGCTCAGTTCTTC,CASSFRLAAQFF
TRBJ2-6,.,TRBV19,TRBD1,TGTGCCAGTAGTTGGGGACAGGCCTCTGGGGCCAACGTCCTGACTTTC,CASSWGQASGANVLTF
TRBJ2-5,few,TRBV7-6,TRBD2,TGTGCCAGCAGCTCGGGACTAGCGGGAGCAAGGCAAGAGACCCAGTACTTC,CASSSGLAGARQETQYF
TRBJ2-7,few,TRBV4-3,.,TGCGCCAGCAGCCAATCAGTCTCCTACGAGCAGTACTTC,CASSQSVSYEQYF
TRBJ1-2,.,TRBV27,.,TGTGCCAGCACTTCCCTCTCGGACGGGACTAACTATGGCTACACCTTC,CASTSLSDGTNYGYTF
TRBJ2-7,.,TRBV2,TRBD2,TGTGCCAGCAGTGAAAGGGCGGGAGGGAAAACCGAGCAGTACTTC,CASSERAGGKTEQYF
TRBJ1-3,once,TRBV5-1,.,TGCGCCAGCAGCGAAGTAGGTCCGCAGGCTACCATATATTTT,CASSEVGPQATIYF
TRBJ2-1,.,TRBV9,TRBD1,TGTGCCAGCAGCCTCGGACAGGGGCAGGCATATGAGCAGTTCTTC,CASSLGQGQAYEQFF
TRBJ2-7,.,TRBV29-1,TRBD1,TGCAGCGGGGGGGACAGGGCTCGGGAGCAGTACTTC,CSGGDRAREQYF
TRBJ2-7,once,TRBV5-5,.,TGTGCCAGCAGCTTGGAAGACAATACCTACGAGCAGTACTTC,CASSLEDNTYEQYF
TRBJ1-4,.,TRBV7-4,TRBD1,TGTGCCAGCAGCGCCTACAGGGGCTCGAATGAAAAACTGTTTTTT,CASSAYRGSNEKLFF
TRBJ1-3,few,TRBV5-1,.,TGCGCCAGCAGCCCACAGGGCTCTGGAAACACCATATATTTT,CASSPQGSGNTIYF
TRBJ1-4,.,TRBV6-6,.,TGTGCCAGCAGTCCAGGGTCAACTAATGAAAAACTGTTTTTT,CASSPGSTNEKLFF
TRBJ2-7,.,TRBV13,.,TGTGCCAGCAGCCGCACGGACAGCTACGAGCAGTACTTC,CASSRTDSYEQYF
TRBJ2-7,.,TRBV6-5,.,TGTGCCAGCGTGGACGGGAGTTCCTACGAGCAGTACTTC,CASVDGSSYEQYF
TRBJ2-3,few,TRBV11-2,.,TGTGCCAGCAGCCCAAGCACAGATACGCAGTATTTT,CASSPSTDTQYF
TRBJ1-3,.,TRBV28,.,TGTGCCAGCAGTCCTCACCCCGGAGGTGCTGGAAACACCATATATTTT,CASSPHPGGAGNTIYF
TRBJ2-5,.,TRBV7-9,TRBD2,TGTGCCAGCAGCCCGGGACTAGCGGGTTGGGGCCAAGAGACCCAGTACTTC,CASSPGLAGWGQETQYF
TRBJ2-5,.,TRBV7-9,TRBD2,TGTGCCAGCAGCTTACTAGCGGGAAGGGAGACCCAGTACTTC,CASSLLAGRETQYF
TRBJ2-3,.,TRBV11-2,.,TGTGCCAGCAGCTTAGACGGGGCGGCGGGGCCTACTAGCACAGATACGCAGTATTTT,CASSLDGAAGPTSTDTQYF
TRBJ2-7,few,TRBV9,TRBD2,TGTGCCAGCAGCGTAGCGGGCGGGAGGGCCCCCGGGGACGAGCAGTACTTC,CASSVAGGRAPGDEQYF
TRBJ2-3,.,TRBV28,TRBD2,TGTGCCTCCCTCGGGGGACTAGCGGGGCTGGGTACGCAGTATTTT,CASLGGLAGLGTQYF
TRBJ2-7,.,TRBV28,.,TGTGCCAGCAGTTCCCCGGAGGGGATCAACGAGCAGTACTTC,CASSSPEGINEQYF
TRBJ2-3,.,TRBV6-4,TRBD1,TGTGCCAGCAGAAAAGGGACAGGCCCCACAGATACGCAGTATTTT,CASRKGTGPTDTQYF
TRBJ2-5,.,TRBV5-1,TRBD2,TGCGCCAGCAGCCGGGGGGGGTTGGAGACCCAGTACTTC,CASSRGGLETQYF
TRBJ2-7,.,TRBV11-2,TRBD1,TGTGCCAGCAGCCTGGCGGGACAGGGGGGCTCCTACGAGCAGTACTTC,CASSLAGQGGSYEQYF
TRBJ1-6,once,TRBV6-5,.,TGTGCCAGCAGTTACGGAGGACAGTTATCTTCACCCCTCCACTTT,CASSYGGQLSSPLHF
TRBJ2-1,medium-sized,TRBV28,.,TGTGCCAGCAACTCACAGGGCAATGAGCAGTTCTTC,CASNSQGNEQFF
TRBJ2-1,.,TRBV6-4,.,TGTGCCAGCAAAGACACCCAGGATGAGCAGTTCTTC,CASKDTQDEQFF
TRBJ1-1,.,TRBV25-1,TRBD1,TGTGCCAGCAGTCCGGGCGGGACAGCGAGCAAAGCTTTCTTT,CASSPGGTASKAFF
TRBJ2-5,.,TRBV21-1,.,TGTGCCAGCAGCAACGAAGAGCCCCGGGACAGGCGAACCCAAGAGACCCAGTACTTC,CASSNEEPRDRRTQETQYF
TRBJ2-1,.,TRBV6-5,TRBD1,TGTGCCAGCAGTCTGACAGGGGGCTCCTACAATGAGCAGTTCTTC,CASSLTGGSYNEQFF
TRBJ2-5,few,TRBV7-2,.,TGTGCCAGCAGCTTAGATTCCCGGGGAGAGACCCAGTACTTC,CASSLDSRGETQYF
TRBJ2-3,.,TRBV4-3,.,TGCGCCAGCAGCCAAGAAGGGGTAGCCACAGATACGCAGTATTTT,CASSQEGVATDTQYF
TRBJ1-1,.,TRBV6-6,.,TGTGCCAGCAGTTCGCCCAGGAACACTGAAGCTTTCTTT,CASSSPRNTEAFF
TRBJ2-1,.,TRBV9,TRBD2,TGTGCCAGCAGCGTACTAGCGGGAGAGTACAATGAGCAGTTCTTC,CASSVLAGEYNEQFF
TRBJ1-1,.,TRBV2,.,TGTGCCAGCACCAGCCAAAGGGGGGGTACTGAAGCTTTCTTT,CASTSQRGGTEAFF
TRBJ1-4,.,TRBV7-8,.,TGTGCCAGCAGCTTGGGCGGGGGTGAAAAACTGTTTTTT,CASSLGGGEKLFF
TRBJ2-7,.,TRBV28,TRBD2,TGTGCCAGCAGTTCCCCGGGGGGTCCCTCCTACGAGCAGTACTTC,CASSSPGGPSYEQYF
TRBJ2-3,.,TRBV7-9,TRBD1,TGTGCCAGCAGCTTAGGACAGGGAACAGATACGCAGTATTTT,CASSLGQGTDTQYF
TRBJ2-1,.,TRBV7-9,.,TGTGCCAGCAGCTTCTTGGGACAGCCGGGAGACAATGAGCAGTTCTTC,CASSFLGQPGDNEQFF
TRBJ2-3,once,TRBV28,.,TGTGCCAGCAGCCCTCCGTTTCCGAGCGACACAGATACGCAGTATTTT,CASSPPFPSDTDTQYF
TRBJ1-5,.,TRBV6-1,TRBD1,TGTGCCAGCAGCGCGGGGACAGGCCGCCAGCATTTT,CASSAGTGRQHF